A single T cell receptor (beta chain) is shown here with its context. This entry belongs to a study of blood T cell repertoires in COVID-19. Background on the study: Acute and convalescent COVID-19 specimens originated in the United States, Italy and Spain. T cells, B-cell-depleted T cells, or PBMCs provided the cDNA or gDNA that served as material.

Original processing methods: Estimates of nucleated cell counts were drawn from the amplification of reference gene primers. Only in-frame clones appear in the TCRdb table, and some are missing; sequencing was by immunoSEQ multiplex PCR. That table furnishes V, J and clone size, whereas the DNA furnished D and trimming. The table records around 26,000 clones, 81% of them present only once. Patients of the Seattle cohort, enrolled during active infection, were followed longitudinally. Germline CDR1 MNHNY, CDR2 SVGAGI (reference sequence). CDR3 length: 10 residues. V was clipped by 6 bases and J by 6 bases, with 5 bases between them.

Source material: peripheral blood. The genes are TRBV6-6 and TRBJ1-1; D unresolved. This sequence was found in a woman aged 65 to 85 with COVID-19, enrolled during active disease. The CDR3 loop reads CASREAEAFF. The CDR3, as DNA: TGTGCCAGCAGGGAGGCTGAAGCTTTCTTT.